This T cell receptor beta chain derives from a study of Ad26.COV2.S vaccination and SARS-CoV-2 variants. Looking at the study overall: The donor participated in the COV1001 trial, in its Ad26.COV2.S arm. Dosing was one shot or two shots 56 days apart. Notes on the study in general: Post-vaccination breadth of spike-specific CD8+ and CD4+ T cell responses was reportedly substantial. In TCR breadth and depth analyses, total T cell responses may have been underestimated.

As for this clone: Its target is not known.

This table comes from immunoSEQ multiplex PCR, and its TCRdb copy is limited to in-frame clones, with some not included. The data hold around 450,000 clones, with 89% observed a single time. Treatment in this sample: approximately 18 received Ad26.COV2.S at low or high dose, single or two shots; 5 received placebo; per-sample allocation not given. Vaccine and placebo recipients were sampled on day 63 after the first injection. V lost 7 bases, J lost 0 bases, and 17 bases lay in between. CDR3 length equals 17 residues. Germline V gene sequence: CDR1 SGHDT, CDR2 YYEEEE. The sequence was obtained from a person aged 18-60 years who received the Ad26.COV2.S COVID-19 vaccine or a placebo. The rearrangement joins TRBV5-6 to TRBJ1-6; D perhaps matches TRBD1 (5 bases). The sample here was peripheral blood, taken in a trial of Ad26.COV2.S vaccine versus placebo. The DNA of the CDR3 is TGTGCCAGCCGGGACCGAAGATTAAGCTCCTATAATTCACCCCTCCACTTT. Translation gives CASRDRRLSSYNSPLHF. The full variable domain, with the rest looked up from reference TRBV5-6 and TRBJ1-6, is DAGVTQSPTHLIKTRGQQVTLRCSPKSGHDTVSWYQQALGQGPQFIFQYYEEEERQRGNFPDRFSGHQFPNYSSELNVNALLLGDSALYLCASRDRRLSSYNSPLHFGNGTRLTVT.